These 12 T cell receptor beta chains came from one sample sequenced in a study of blood T cell repertoires in COVID-19. The table came from immunoSEQ multiplex PCR; TCRdb's copy has only in-frame clones and leaves some out. The table has approximately 350,000 clones, about 90% seen once. The sequencing sample was made of peripheral blood. The receptors stem from a man in his forties or fifties with acute or convalescent COVID-19.

The chain has TRBV6-8 and TRBJ1-1, with D possibly matching TRBD1 (6 bases). Looked up from germline, CDR1 is MNHGY and CDR2 is SAAAGT. This CDR3 region has 13 residues. Trimming shortened V by 6 bases and J by 8 bases, and 16 bases separated the two germline ends. CDR3 in amino acids: CASSSDPGTEAFF. DNA for the CDR3: TGTGCCAGCAGCTCGGACCCCGGGACAGAAGCTTTCTTT.

This sequence joins TRBV5-1 and TRBJ2-7; D may be TRBD1 (5 bases). Deletions cut 0 bases from V and 4 bases from J, with 8 bases between. This CDR3 has 13 residues. Germline values: CDR1 SGHRS, CDR2 YFSETQ. CDR3 loop: CASSLGRAYEQYF. The CDR3 DNA is TGCGCCAGCAGCTTGGGCAGGGCATACGAGCAGTACTTC.

V and J are TRBV7-9 and TRBJ2-1, with 11 bases matching TRBD2. J lost 0 bases, V lost 4 bases, and 5 bases had no gene match. The CDR3 is 17 residues long. Germline V CDR1 and CDR2: SEHNR, FQNEAQ (reference sequence). The CDR3 DNA reads TGTGCCAGCAGCTCGCCTAGCGGGAGGCTCTCCTACAATGAGCAGTTCTTC. This translates into CASSSPSGRLSYNEQFF. The whole variable domain, filled in from reference TRBV7-9 and TRBJ2-1, reads DTGVSQNPRHKITKRGQNVTFRCDPISEHNRLYWYRQTLGQGPEFLTYFQNEAQLEKSRLLSDRFSAERPKGSFSTLEIQRTEQGDSAMYLCASSSPSGRLSYNEQFFGPGTRLTVL.

The chain couples TRBV18 to TRBJ1-1; D gene unclear. Deletions cut 3 bases from V and 0 bases from J, with 8 bases between. The germline CDR1 and CDR2 sequences are KGHSH and LQKENI. This CDR3 has 14 residues. The CDR3 DNA follows: TGTGCCAGCTCACCTATAGCTATGAACACTGAAGCTTTCTTT. Translated: CASSPIAMNTEAFF.

This sequence joins TRBV18 and TRBJ2-6; D possibly corresponds to TRBD1 (6 bases). Germline CDR1 KGHSH, CDR2 LQKENI. This CDR3 spans 15 amino acids. V lost 3 bases to trimming and J lost 1 base, with 7 bases between them. The CDR3 reads CASSPGTSGANVLTF. The CDR3 bases are TGTGCCAGCTCACCCGGGACATCTGGGGCCAACGTCCTGACTTTC.

This clone was detected only once. The CDR3 reads CASGTGGPEQYF. The CDR3 nucleotides are TGTGCCAGCGGGACTGGTGGCCCCGAGCAGTACTTC. This chain links TRBV21-1 with TRBJ2-7; whether TRBD2, the table's D call, matches the DNA was not checked. TRBV21-1 is given as a pseudogene. The CDR3 contains 12 residues.

CDR3 amino acids: CAWSGRQFNQPQHF. CDR3 DNA sequence: TGTGCCTGGAGTGGCCGACAGTTCAATCAGCCCCAGCATTTT. The V and J genes are TRBV30 and TRBJ1-5; D may be TRBD1 (5 bases). This CDR3 contains 14 residues. The V end lost 1 base, the J end lost 3 bases, and 10 bases lay between the germline ends. Looked up from germline, CDR1 is GTSNPN and CDR2 is SVGIG (reference sequence).

The rearrangement links TRBV5-5 to TRBJ2-7; TRBD2 agrees at 9 bases. CDR1 is SGHKS, CDR2 YYEKEE, per germline (reference sequence). There are 15 residues in the CDR3. The ends lost 2 bases at V and 0 bases at J; junction bases unmatched: 3. DNA of the CDR3: TGTGCCAGCAGCTTCACTAGCGGGTCCTCCTACGAGCAGTACTTC. This gives the protein CASSFTSGSSYEQYF. Supplemented by reference TRBV5-5 and TRBJ2-7, the full variable domain reads DAGVTQSPTHLIKTRGQQVTLRCSPISGHKSVSWYQQVLGQGPQFIFQYYEKEERGRGNFPDRFSARQFPNYSSELNVNALLLGDSALYLCASSFTSGSSYEQYFGPGTRLTVT.

This rearrangement joins TRBV6-5 to TRBJ1-2, with TRBD1 identical over 7 bases. V was pared by 7 bases and J by 5 bases, with 10 bases of the junction left unmatched. Per the germline V gene, CDR1 is MNHEY and CDR2 is SVGAGI. The CDR3 spans 14 residues. This chain's CDR3 is CASTRQGGGYGYTF. CDR3 DNA: TGTGCCAGCACCAGACAGGGCGGAGGGTATGGCTACACCTTC.

The V gene is TRBV7-2, the J gene TRBJ1-1; 7 nucleotides match TRBD1. This CDR3 has 14 residues. The germline CDR1 and CDR2 sequences are SGHTA and FQGNSA. V was pared by 5 bases and J by 4 bases, with 7 bases of the junction left unmatched. CDR3 in amino acids: CASSPETGVTEAFF. CDR3 nucleotides: TGTGCCAGCAGCCCGGAAACAGGGGTCACTGAAGCTTTCTTT.

The chain is built from TRBV19 and TRBJ2-1; possible D gene TRBD2, 6 bases. CDR1 is LNHDA and CDR2 is SQIVND in the germline V gene (reference sequence). CDR3 length: 15 amino acids. With 0 bases removed from V and 7 bases from J, the gap between germline ends came to 13 bases. The CDR3 loop reads CASSIEPGLANEQFF. The CDR3 DNA follows: TGTGCCAGTAGTATAGAGCCAGGGCTAGCGAATGAGCAGTTCTTC.

V is TRBV7-9 and J is TRBJ2-5; 8 positions agree with TRBD1. Unmatched junction bases numbered 7, after V lost 3 bases and J lost 4 bases. Germline CDR1 is SEHNR and CDR2 is FQNEAQ (reference sequence). The CDR3 totals 15 residues. CDR3 sequence: CASSFGQGRRETQYF. The CDR3 bases are TGTGCCAGCAGCTTCGGACAGGGTCGTAGAGAGACCCAGTACTTC.